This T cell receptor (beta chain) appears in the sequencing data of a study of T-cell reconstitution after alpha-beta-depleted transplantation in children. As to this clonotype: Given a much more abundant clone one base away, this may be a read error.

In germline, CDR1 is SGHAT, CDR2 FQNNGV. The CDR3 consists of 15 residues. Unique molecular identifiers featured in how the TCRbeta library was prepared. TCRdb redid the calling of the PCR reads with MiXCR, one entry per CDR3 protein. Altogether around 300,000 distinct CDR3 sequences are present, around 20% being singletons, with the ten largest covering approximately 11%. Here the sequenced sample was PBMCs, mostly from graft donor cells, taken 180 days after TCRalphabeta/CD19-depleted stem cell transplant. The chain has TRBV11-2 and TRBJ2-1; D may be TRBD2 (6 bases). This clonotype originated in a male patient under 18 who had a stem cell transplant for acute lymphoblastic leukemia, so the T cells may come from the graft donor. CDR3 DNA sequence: TGTGCCAGCAGCCCGGGGAGCGGGCGCTACGATGAGCAGTTCTTC. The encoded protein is CASSPGSGRYDEQFF.